The clone carrying this T cell receptor (beta chain) was observed a few times. What it recognizes is unknown. Germline CDR1 and CDR2: SSHAT and FNYEAQ (reference sequence). The CDR3 spans 15 residues. Trimming took 5 bases from V and 0 from J, leaving 10 bases between them. Molecules of cDNA were individually given unique molecular identifiers that were attached to them. One entry per CDR3 protein, called by TCRdb with MiXCR from the 5' RACE reads. Among some 70,000 distinct CDR3 sequences listed, 4.9% were seen once. This entry comes from a study of early T cells in non-severe SARS-CoV-2 infection. Overall study: Sequencing was performed on bulk RNA from unsorted whole blood, leaving chains unpaired. The study's findings and limits: Matching results from VDJdb favored anti-spike CD8 responses, leaving private and CD4 specificities undetected.

The receptor was derived from an adult who was a healthcare worker with PCR-confirmed SARS-CoV-2 infection or an uninfected control (not recorded which). V usage is TRBV7-7 and J usage is TRBJ2-2; D may be TRBD1 (5 bases). The sample was whole blood. CDR3 sequence reads: CASSPTGPNTGELFF. CDR3 DNA: TGTGCCAGCAGCCCCACAGGCCCGAACACCGGGGAGCTGTTTTTT.